This T cell receptor (beta chain) was observed in a study of T cell responses to AZD1222 COVID-19 vaccine. On the study more broadly: Analysis merged second doses at about 4 or about 12 weeks. General study points: Vaccination with two AZD1222 doses was followed by a rise in Spike-specific TCR breadth and depth.

Repertoires were generated with immunoSEQ multiplex PCR, while TCRdb's copy carries only in-frame clones and drops some. The sample records more than 95,000 clones, 90% to 95% being singletons. With regard to this clone: Its antigen remains unknown.

The CDR3 is 19 amino acids. This sequence was found in an adult in good health. The specimen comprised peripheral blood, sampled on day 0 of AZD1222 vaccination. V usage is TRBV7-5 and J usage is TRBJ2-7; the table's D call of TRBD1 was not tested on the DNA. TRBV7-5 is reported as a pseudogene. In DNA form, the CDR3 reads TGTGTCAGAAGCAGTACTGGGACAGATTTTTGGCGGGGTGTGTTGGAGCAGTACTTC. Amino acids: CVRSSTGTDFWRGVLEQYF.